This TCR beta chain came from a study of a mutant IDH1 vaccine in newly diagnosed glioma (dated by TCRdb to the early 2020s). Study-wide context: Vaccination started 4-6 weeks after radiotherapy alone, or was given together with temozolomide cycles in the groups whose treatment included chemotherapy. For exploratory analyses, longitudinal TCRB deep sequencing was carried out in under 30 treated patients wherever samples were available. Visit V12 was the week-35 safety follow-up and visit V13 was the week-47 end of study. Of the approximately 30 treated patients, approximately 62% were male and around 40% were female, and a mean age of about 37 years was recorded. Prior to enrollment, patients had been given standard therapy consisting of radiotherapy alone, temozolomide alone, or radiochemotherapy with temozolomide, with the combination given to most patients. Six visits were used for peripheral blood collection: V03 (baseline), V05, V07, V10, V12 and V13.

General findings and caveats noted by the study authors: Selection of PBMC samples for TCRB deep sequencing was based on availability. Immune responses induced by the vaccine were seen in 93.3% of patients across multiple MHC alleles. No apparent relationship was observed between pseudoprogression and alterations in the top peripheral T cell clonotypes detected by TCRB sequencing. The authors stated that sample limitations prevented analyses of patient blood samples from being reproduced.

The library was generated by the immunoSEQ multiplex PCR assay. The hsTCRB Kit was used according to the manufacturer's protocol to amplify rearranged TCR beta chain sequences. An Illumina MiSeq was used to sequence the TCRB libraries. As for how the authors treated the data: Demultiplexing, trimming and gene mapping were performed with the kit vendor's proprietary platform. Here the immuneACCESS table is served through TCRdb, limited to in-frame sequences with V and J called. Missing clones are a known gap in these copies; in checked studies unresolved V genes cover under half, and the rest lacks a known reason. Clone size and the V and J calls come from that table; the DNA yielded D and trimming. For this sample there are around 60,000 clones; roughly 84% appear just once. The ten largest clones add up to about 4.2% of the sample. As regards this clone: The clone's antigen remains unknown. Base qualities are not provided; no much larger clone lies one nucleotide away.

Taken with the paper, the label for time point translates to: week 35, safety follow-up. A 20-mer mutant IDH1 peptide at 300 micrograms in Montanide made up each vaccine dose, which was injected subcutaneously together with topical imiquimod. Patients were given eight vaccinations, in weeks 1, 3, 5, 7, 11, 15, 19 and 23, which matched visits V03 through V10. Newly diagnosed WHO grade 3 or 4 IDH1-mutant astrocytomas showing loss of nuclear ATRX were present in the donors. The samples were drawn from NOA16, a multicentre, single-arm, open-label phase I trial in Germany that tested a mutant IDH1 peptide vaccine in humans for the first time. Genomic DNA for TCRB sequencing was extracted from EDTA blood using the DNeasy Blood and Tissue Kit. This sequence was found in a man aged 25 to 40 with glioma. The specimen comprised PBMCs, sampled from a glioma patient whose treatment included an IDH1 peptide vaccine.

The nucleotides are TGTGCCATCAGTGAGTCGGAGACAGGGGGGCTTTATAGCAATCAGCCCCAGCATTTT. Protein translation: CAISESETGGLYSNQPQHF. The chain is assembled from TRBV10-3 and TRBJ1-5, and 9 junctional nucleotides match TRBD1. CDR1 is given as ENHRY and CDR2 as SYGVKD, both from the germline V gene. After removal of 0 bases from V and 0 bases from J, the junction retains 9 bases not matched to a gene. The CDR3 measures 19 amino acids from cysteine to phenylalanine. Only the CDR3 DNA is retained, 57 bases long and in frame from the first base.